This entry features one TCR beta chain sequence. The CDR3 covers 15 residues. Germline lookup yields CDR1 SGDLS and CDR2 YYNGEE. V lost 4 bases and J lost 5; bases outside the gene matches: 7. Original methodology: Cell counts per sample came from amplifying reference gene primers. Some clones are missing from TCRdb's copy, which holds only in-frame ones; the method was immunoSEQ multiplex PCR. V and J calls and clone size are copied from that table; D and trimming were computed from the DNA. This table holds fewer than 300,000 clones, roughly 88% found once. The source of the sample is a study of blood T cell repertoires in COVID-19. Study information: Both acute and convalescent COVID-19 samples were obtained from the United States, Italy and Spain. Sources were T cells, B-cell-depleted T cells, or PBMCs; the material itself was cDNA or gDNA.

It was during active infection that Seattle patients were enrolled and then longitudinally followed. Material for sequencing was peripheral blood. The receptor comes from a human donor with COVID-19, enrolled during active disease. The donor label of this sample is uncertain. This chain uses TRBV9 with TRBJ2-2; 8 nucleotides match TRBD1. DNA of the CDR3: TGTGCCAGCAGCCCTAGGACAGGGCAAACCGGGGAGCTGTTTTTT. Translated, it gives CASSPRTGQTGELFF.